This T cell receptor beta chain was sequenced during a study of Ad26.COV2.S vaccination and SARS-CoV-2 variants. Study-wide results and limits: People given the vaccine had a wider spike-specific TCR breadth than placebo recipients did. Across vaccine and placebo recipients, the breadth of non-spike TCRs was similar. Once vaccination had occurred, spike-specific CD8+ and CD4+ T cell responses reportedly showed substantial breadth.

The data were produced by immunoSEQ multiplex PCR, yet TCRdb's version contains in-frame clones alone and is incomplete. Of roughly 180,000 clones in the sample, roughly 85% were seen once. Worth noting for this clone: Its antigen is still unknown.

Trimming cost V 1 base and J 7 bases, with 11 bases left between them. The germline V gene encodes CDR1 LNHDA and CDR2 SQIVND (reference sequence). The CDR3 runs to 15 residues. The sample consisted of peripheral blood, taken after recovery from COVID-19. The V call is TRBV19, the J call TRBJ1-6; TRBD1 might be the D (5 bases). This sequence originates from a human donor who had recovered from COVID-19. The CDR3 here is CASSIVSGNNSPLHF. As DNA, the CDR3 is TGTGCCAGTAGTATAGTGTCAGGGAACAATTCACCCCTCCACTTT.